This is a list of T cell receptor beta chains from one sample in a study of blood T cells in healthy people across ages. TCRdb reprocessed the 5' RACE reads via MiXCR and lists one record per CDR3 protein. The repertoire includes roughly 1,500,000 distinct CDR3 sequences, approximately 40% of them detected once, and under 8% sits in the top ten. The material sequenced was blood. These TCRs come from a woman aged 18-30 years in good health. The CDR3 runs from the conserved cysteine through the conserved F or W. Each record gives: V gene, D gene, clone size, J gene, CDR3 protein. The D gene is left open where the match is weak. A row's size may be missing; if present it is once, few, many or a size class.

TRBV5-1,.,.,TRBJ1-2,CASHSGANYGYTF
TRBV6-5,TRBD2,.,TRBJ2-2,CASSYSLAGTTGELFF
TRBV9,.,.,TRBJ2-1,CASSLSEFSEQFF
TRBV12-3/TRBV12-4,.,.,TRBJ2-3,CASSLQFSTDTQYF
TRBV12-3/TRBV12-4,TRBD2,few,TRBJ2-1,CASSYGLAPGNEQFF
TRBV6-6,.,.,TRBJ2-7,CASSYPRESAYEQYF
TRBV15,.,.,TRBJ1-1,CATSSRVTRVRGTEAFF
TRBV6-5,.,few,TRBJ1-2,CASSYKDANYGYTF
TRBV20-1,TRBD1,few,TRBJ1-2,CSAGGTGGLGGYTF
TRBV29-1,.,.,TRBJ2-1,CSVEDNRGNEQFF
TRBV6-6,.,.,TRBJ2-3,CASRRGGQQSTDTQYF
TRBV11-3,TRBD2,.,TRBJ2-3,CASSLGLAGVKDTQYF
TRBV20-1,.,few,TRBJ2-7,CSANPDSAYEQYF
TRBV7-9,.,once,TRBJ1-2,CASSLDILTYGYTF
TRBV15,.,.,TRBJ2-7,CATSREGEAYEQYF
TRBV3-1,TRBD2,.,TRBJ2-3,CASSQDFRRLAGEVTDTQYF
TRBV4-1,.,.,TRBJ2-3,CASSQVLTSRHTQYF
TRBV14,.,.,TRBJ1-6,CASSQNGRVQNSLLHF
TRBV6-1,TRBD1,few,TRBJ1-4,CASFPGTGGGKLFF
TRBV7-9,.,.,TRBJ2-1,CASSLAMTEQFF
TRBV10-3,.,few,TRBJ2-7,CAMNSPPQGEQYF
TRBV10-3,.,once,TRBJ1-5,CATADGFPSNQPQHF
TRBV6-1,.,.,TRBJ2-7,CASSLPMTVSYEQYF
TRBV3-1,TRBD2,.,TRBJ2-1,CASSPSFAGGHNEQFF
TRBV5-5,.,.,TRBJ2-7,CASSWVIPGEQYF
TRBV10-3,TRBD2,.,.,CAISDLSGGEQYF
TRBV5-5,.,.,TRBJ2-1,CASSHAYNEQFF
TRBV5-1,.,.,TRBJ1-2,CASRQGDGPGYTF
TRBV27,.,few,TRBJ1-1,CASSYPGNSEAFF
TRBV6-5,.,few,TRBJ2-7,CASSYRGLGYEQYF
TRBV20-1,.,.,TRBJ2-7,CSARGVIYEQYF
TRBV7-8,.,.,TRBJ1-5,CASSLTRGLDQPQHF